The T cell receptor beta chain described here comes from a study of cytomegalovirus exposure and HLA in healthy donors. A multiplex PCR was run with 60 Vbeta primers and 13 Jbeta primers. The repertoire was sequenced with immunoSEQ multiplex PCR; TCRdb's copy has only in-frame clones and lacks some. This sample has about 200,000 clones, with approximately 70% found just once. Trimming at V came to 5 bases and at J to 7 bases, leaving 6 bases not matched to a gene. The CDR3 spans 14 residues. Germline V gene sequence: CDR1 LNHDA, CDR2 SQIVND (reference sequence). The gene calls are TRBV19 and TRBJ2-1; 9 bases align to TRBD1. Sequenced material: PBMCs. This receptor was taken from a man aged 35 to 55 in good health and CMV-seropositive. In DNA, the CDR3 is TGTGCCAGTAGTCCCGGGACAGGGTGGAATGAGCAGTTCTTC. It specifies CASSPGTGWNEQFF.